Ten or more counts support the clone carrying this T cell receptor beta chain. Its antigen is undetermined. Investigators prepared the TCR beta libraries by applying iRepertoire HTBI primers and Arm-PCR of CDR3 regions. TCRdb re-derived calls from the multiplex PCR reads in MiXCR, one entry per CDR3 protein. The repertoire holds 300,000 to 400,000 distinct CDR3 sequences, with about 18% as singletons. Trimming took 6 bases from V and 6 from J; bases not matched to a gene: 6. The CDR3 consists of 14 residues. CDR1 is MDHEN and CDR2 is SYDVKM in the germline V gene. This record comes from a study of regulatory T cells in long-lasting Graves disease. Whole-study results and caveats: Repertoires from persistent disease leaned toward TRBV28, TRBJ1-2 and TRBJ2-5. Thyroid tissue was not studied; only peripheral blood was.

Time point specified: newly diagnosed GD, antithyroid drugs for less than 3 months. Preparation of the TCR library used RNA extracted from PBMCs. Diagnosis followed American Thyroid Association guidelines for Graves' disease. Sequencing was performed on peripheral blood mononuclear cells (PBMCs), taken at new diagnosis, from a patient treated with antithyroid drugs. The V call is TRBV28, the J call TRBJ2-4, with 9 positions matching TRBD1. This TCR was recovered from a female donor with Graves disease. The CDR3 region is CASRKQGAGNIQYF. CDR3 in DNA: TGTGCCAGCAGAAAACAGGGGGCGGGAAACATTCAGTACTTC.